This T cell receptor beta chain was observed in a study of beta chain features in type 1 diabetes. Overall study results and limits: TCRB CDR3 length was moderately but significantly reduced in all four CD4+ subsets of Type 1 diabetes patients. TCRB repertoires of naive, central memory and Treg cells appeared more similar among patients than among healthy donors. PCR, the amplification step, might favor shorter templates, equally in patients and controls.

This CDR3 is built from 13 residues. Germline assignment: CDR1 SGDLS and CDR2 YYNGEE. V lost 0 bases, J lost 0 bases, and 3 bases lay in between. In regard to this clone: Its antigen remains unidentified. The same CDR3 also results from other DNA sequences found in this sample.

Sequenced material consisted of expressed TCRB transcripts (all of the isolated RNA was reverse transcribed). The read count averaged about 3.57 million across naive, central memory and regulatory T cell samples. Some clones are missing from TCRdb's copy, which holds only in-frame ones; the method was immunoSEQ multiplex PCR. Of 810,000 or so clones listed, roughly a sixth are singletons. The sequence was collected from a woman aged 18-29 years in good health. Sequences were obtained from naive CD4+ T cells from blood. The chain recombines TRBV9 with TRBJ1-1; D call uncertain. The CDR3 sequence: CASSVAVNTEAFF. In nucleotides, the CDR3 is TGTGCCAGCAGCGTAGCCGTGAACACTGAAGCTTTCTTT.